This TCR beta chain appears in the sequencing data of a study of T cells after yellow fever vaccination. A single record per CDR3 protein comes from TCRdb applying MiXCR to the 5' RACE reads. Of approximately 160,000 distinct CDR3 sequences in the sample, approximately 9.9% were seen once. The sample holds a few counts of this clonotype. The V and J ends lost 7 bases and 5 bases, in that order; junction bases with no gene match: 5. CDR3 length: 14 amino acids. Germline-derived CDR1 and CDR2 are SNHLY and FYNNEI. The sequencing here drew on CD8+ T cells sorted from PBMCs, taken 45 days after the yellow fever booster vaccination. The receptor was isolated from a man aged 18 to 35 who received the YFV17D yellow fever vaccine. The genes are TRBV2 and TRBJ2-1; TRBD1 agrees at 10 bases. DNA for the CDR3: TGTGCCAGCACCGGGACAGGGGAGGACAATGAGCAGTTCTTC. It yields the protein CASTGTGEDNEQFF.